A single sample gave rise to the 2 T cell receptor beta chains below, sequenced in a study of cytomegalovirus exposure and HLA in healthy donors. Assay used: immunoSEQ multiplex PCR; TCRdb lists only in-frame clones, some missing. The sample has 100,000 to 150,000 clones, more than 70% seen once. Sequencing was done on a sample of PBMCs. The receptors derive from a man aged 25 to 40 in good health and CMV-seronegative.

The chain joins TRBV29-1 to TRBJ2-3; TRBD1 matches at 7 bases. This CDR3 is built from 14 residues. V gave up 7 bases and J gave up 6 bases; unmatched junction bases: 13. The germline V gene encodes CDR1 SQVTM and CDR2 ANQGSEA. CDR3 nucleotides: TGCAGCGCCGAGGACAGGTCGGATGGGGATACGCAGTATTTT. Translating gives CSAEDRSDGDTQYF.

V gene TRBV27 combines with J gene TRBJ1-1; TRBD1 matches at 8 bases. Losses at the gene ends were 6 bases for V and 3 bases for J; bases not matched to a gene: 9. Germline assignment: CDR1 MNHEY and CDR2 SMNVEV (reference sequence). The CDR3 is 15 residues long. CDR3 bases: TGTGCCAGCAGGCCGGGACAGGACAAATACACTGAAGCTTTCTTT. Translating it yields CASRPGQDKYTEAFF.